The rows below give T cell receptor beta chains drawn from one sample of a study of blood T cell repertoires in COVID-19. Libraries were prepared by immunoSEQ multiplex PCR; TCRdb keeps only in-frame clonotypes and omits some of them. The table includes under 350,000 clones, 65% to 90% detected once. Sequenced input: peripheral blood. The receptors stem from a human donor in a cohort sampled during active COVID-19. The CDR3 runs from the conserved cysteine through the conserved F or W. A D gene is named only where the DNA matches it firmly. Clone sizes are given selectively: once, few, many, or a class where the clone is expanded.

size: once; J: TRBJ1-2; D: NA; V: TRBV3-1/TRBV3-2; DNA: TGTGCCAGCAGCCACGCAGGGCAGTTCTATGGCTACACCTTC; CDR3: CASSHAGQFYGYTF
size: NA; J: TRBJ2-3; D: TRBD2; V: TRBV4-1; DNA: TGCGCCAGCAGCCCCCGACTAGCGGGGGACACAGATACGCAGTATTTT; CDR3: CASSPRLAGDTDTQYF
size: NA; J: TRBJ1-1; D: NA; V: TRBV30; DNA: TGTGCCTGGAGTGTTGGGAGGGCCCAAGCTTTCTTT; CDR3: CAWSVGRAQAFF
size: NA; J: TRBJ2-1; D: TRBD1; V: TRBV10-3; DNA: TGTGCCATCAGTACAGGGGATGAGCAGTTCTTC; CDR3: CAISTGDEQFF
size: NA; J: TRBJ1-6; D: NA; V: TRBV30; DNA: TGTGCCTGGAGTTTGGGCAGTAGTAATTCACCCCTCCACTTT; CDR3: CAWSLGSSNSPLHF
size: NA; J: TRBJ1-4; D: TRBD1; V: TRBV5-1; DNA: TGCGCCAGCAGCCCTCGCAGGGGGAATGAAAAACTGTTTTTT; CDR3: CASSPRRGNEKLFF
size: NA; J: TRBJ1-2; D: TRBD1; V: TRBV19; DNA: TGTGCCAGTAGTCCTCCGGGACAGGTTCGGGGCTATGGCTACACCTTC; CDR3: CASSPPGQVRGYGYTF
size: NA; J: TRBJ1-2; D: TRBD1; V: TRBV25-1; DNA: TGTGCCAGCAGTGTCGGACAGGGGGGAAATGGCTACACCTTC; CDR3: CASSVGQGGNGYTF
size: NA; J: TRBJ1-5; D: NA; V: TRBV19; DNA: TGTGCCAGTACCCCCGTATGGACAGCACATTATAGCAATCAGCCCCAGCATTTT; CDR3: CASTPVWTAHYSNQPQHF
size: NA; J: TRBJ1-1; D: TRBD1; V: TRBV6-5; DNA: TGTGCCAGCAGTTACTCGGGGACAGCGAAGACTGAAGCTTTCTTT; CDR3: CASSYSGTAKTEAFF
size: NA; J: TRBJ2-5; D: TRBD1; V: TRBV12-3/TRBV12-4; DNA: TGTGCCAGCAGCTACAGGGGGACCCAGTACTTC; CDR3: CASSYRGTQYF
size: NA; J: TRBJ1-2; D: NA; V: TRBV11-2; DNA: TGTGCCAGCACGCGGGGGGGTGGCTACACCTTC; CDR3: CASTRGGGYTF
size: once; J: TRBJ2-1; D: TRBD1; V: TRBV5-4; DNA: TGTGCCAGCAGGTCTGGGCAGGGGGTTTACAATGAGCAGTTCTTC; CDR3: CASRSGQGVYNEQFF
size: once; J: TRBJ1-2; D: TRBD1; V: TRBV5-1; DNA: TGCGCCAGCAGCGCAACCGGGACAGGGAACTATGGCTACACCTTC; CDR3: CASSATGTGNYGYTF
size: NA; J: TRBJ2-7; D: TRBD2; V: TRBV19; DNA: TGTGCCTCCGCTAGCGGGGGCTACGAGCAGTACTTC; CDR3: CASASGGYEQYF
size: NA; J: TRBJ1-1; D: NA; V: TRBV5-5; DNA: TGTGCCAGCAGCTCGACAGGCTTAATGAACACTGAAGCTTTCTTT; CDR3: CASSSTGLMNTEAFF
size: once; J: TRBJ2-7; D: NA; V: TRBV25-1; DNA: TGTGCCAGCAGTGACAGGGGATTTTACGAGCAGTACTTC; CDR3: CASSDRGFYEQYF
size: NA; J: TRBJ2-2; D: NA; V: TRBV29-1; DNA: TGCAGCGCACGGGATTCCACCGGGGAGCTGTTTTTT; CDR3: CSARDSTGELFF
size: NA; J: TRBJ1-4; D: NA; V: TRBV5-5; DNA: TGTGCCAGCAGCTTGAACGGTAATGAAAAACTGTTTTTT; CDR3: CASSLNGNEKLFF
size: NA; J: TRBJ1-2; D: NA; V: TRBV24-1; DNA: TGTGCCACCAGTGCCCCGGACGGGGTGAGAGGTTACACCTTC; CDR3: CATSAPDGVRGYTF
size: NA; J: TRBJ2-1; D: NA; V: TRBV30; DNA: TGTGCCTGGAGTGTCAGCCTAGCGTGGGAGCAGTTCTTC; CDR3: CAWSVSLAWEQFF
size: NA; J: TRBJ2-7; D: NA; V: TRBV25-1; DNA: TGTGCCAGCAGTGACTTAAATAATTCCCACGAGCAGTACTTC; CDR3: CASSDLNNSHEQYF
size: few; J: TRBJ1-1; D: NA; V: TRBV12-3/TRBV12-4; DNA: TGTGCCAGCAGTTGGACACCATACACTGAAGCTTTCTTT; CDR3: CASSWTPYTEAFF
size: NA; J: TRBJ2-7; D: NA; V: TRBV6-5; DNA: TGTGCCAGCAGTTACTCCGGAGACTATGCCTACGAGCAGTACTTC; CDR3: CASSYSGDYAYEQYF
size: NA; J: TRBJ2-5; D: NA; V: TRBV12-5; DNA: TGTGCTAGTGGTTTGGTCGCGGCTCAAGAGACCCAGTACTTC; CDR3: CASGLVAAQETQYF
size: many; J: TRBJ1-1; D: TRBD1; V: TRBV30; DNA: TGTGCCTGGTTCCGGACAGGGAACACTGAAGCTTTCTTT; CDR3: CAWFRTGNTEAFF
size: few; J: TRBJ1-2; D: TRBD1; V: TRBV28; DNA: TGTGCCAGCAGGGAAGGGGGCATGGGTGGCTACACCTTC; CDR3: CASREGGMGGYTF
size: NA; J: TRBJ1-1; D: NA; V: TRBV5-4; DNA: TGTGCCAGCAGCTTAGGACAGAGCGTAATGAACACTGAAGCTTTCTTT; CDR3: CASSLGQSVMNTEAFF
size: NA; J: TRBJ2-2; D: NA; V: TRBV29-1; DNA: TGCAGCGTTGAAGATACAGAGAACACCGGGGAGCTGTTTTTT; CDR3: CSVEDTENTGELFF
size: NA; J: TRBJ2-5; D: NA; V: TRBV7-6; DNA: TGTGCCAGCAGCTCCCCTAGGGGGGGGACCCGCCAAGAGACCCAGTACTTC; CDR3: CASSSPRGGTRQETQYF
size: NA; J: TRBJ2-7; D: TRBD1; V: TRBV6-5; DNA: TGTGCCAGCAGACCGGGACAGGGGGTATACGAGCAGTACTTC; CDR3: CASRPGQGVYEQYF
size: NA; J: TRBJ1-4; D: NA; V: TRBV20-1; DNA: TGCAGTGCTAGTCCGTCCCCTAATGAAAAACTGTTTTTT; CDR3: CSASPSPNEKLFF
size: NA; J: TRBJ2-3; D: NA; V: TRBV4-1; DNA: TGCGCCAGCAGCCAAGGTCCCGGGGGAAGAGATACGCAGTATTTT; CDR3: CASSQGPGGRDTQYF
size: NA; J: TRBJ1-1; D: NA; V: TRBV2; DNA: TGTGCCAGCAGTGAGGAGGGGAACACTGAAGCTTTCTTT; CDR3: CASSEEGNTEAFF
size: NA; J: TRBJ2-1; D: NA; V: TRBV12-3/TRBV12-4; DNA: TGTGCCAGCAGACGGGACATCCGGGAGTTCTTC; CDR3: CASRRDIREFF
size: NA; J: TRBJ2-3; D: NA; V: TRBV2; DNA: TGTGCCAGCAGCCAGCGCTGGGGGCTAACAGATACGCAGTATTTT; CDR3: CASSQRWGLTDTQYF
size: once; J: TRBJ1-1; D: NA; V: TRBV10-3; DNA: TGTGCCATCAGTGAACACAAATCTCGGGGGAACACTGAAGCTTTCTTT; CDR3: CAISEHKSRGNTEAFF
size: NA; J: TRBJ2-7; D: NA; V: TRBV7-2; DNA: TGTGCCAGCAGCTTAGACATACAGTACTACGAGCAGTACTTC; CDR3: CASSLDIQYYEQYF
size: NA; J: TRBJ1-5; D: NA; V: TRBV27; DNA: TGTGCCAGCAGTTTATCCTCCCATCAGCCCCAGCATTTT; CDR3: CASSLSSHQPQHF
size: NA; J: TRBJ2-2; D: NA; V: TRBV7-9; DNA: TGTGCCAGCAGCTTACTAGACACCGGGGAGCTGTTTTTT; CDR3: CASSLLDTGELFF
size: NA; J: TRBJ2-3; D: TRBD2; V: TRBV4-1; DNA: TGCGCCAGCAGCCAAGTCTGGCGGGGGGGGAGCACAGATACGCAGTATTTT; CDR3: CASSQVWRGGSTDTQYF
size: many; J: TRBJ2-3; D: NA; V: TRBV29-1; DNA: TGCAGCGTTGGGACTTTTAGGGGAGGAGATACGCAGTATTTT; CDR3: CSVGTFRGGDTQYF
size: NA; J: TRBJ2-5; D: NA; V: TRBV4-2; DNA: TGTGCCAGCAGCCTCGATCAGGCACGTCGGGAGACCCAGTACTTC; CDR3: CASSLDQARRETQYF
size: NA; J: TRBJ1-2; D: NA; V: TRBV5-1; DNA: TGCGCCAGCAGCTCGACAGGAATATATGGCTACACCTTC; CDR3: CASSSTGIYGYTF
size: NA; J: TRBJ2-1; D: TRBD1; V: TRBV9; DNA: TGTGCCAGCAGCAAAGGGGGACAGAACAATGAGCAGTTCTTC; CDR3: CASSKGGQNNEQFF
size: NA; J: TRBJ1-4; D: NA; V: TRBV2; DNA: TGTGCCAGCAGTGAAGATAGTACCCGGGGTGAAAAACTGTTTTTT; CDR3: CASSEDSTRGEKLFF
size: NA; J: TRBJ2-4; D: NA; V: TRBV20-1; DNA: TGCAGTGCGTACAGCAAAAACATTCAGTACTTC; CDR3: CSAYSKNIQYF
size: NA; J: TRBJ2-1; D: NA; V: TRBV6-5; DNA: TGTGCCAGCAGAGCAGGGTTGTCCCCCTACAATGAGCAGTTCTTC; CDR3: CASRAGLSPYNEQFF
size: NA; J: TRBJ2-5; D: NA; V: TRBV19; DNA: TGTGCCAGTAGTATCGGTGGCAGGGGAAAAGAGACCCAGTACTTC; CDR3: CASSIGGRGKETQYF
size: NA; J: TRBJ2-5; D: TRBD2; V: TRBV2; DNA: TGTGCCAGCAACATAGCGGGGGGGCAAGAGACCCAGTACTTC; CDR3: CASNIAGGQETQYF
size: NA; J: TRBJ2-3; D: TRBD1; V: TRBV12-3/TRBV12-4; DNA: TGTGCCAGCGAGGACCAGGGGGCAGATACGCAGTATTTT; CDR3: CASEDQGADTQYF
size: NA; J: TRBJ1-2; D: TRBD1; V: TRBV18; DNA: TGTGCCAGCTCACCACCGACAGGGGGCTATGGCTACACCTTC; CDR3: CASSPPTGGYGYTF
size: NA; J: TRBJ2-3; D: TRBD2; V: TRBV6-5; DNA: TGTGCCAGCCGCACCTTTAGCGGGGGCACAGATACGCAGTATTTT; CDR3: CASRTFSGGTDTQYF